This T cell receptor beta chain derives from a study of T cell responses to AZD1222 COVID-19 vaccine. Overall study findings and caveats: The span of vaccine-associated CD4 TCRs extended across spike, with dominance at 160-218 and 743-854. None of the repertoires were sampled until the peak T cell response had passed. Donors were chiefly white British, with a greater number of females, and clonal diversity was perhaps underestimated.

Comment on this clone: Its target is unknown.

CDR1 and CDR2 from the germline V gene are LNHDA and SQIVND (reference sequence). V was trimmed by 1 base and J by 3 bases, leaving 15 bases between them. This CDR3 has 16 residues. TCRdb's copy holds only in-frame clones and misses some; the assay was immunoSEQ multiplex PCR. The repertoire holds 150,000 or so clones, with roughly 90% as singletons. Pooled in the analysis were second doses at about 4 or about 12 weeks. The chain joins TRBV19 to TRBJ1-2; D call uncertain. This clonotype originated in an adult who received the AZD1222 COVID-19 vaccine. This material consisted of peripheral blood, taken 28 days after the second AZD1222 dose. The CDR3 reads CASSIAPGERDYGYTF. The CDR3 DNA reads TGTGCCAGTAGTATAGCCCCCGGCGAAAGGGACTATGGCTACACCTTC.